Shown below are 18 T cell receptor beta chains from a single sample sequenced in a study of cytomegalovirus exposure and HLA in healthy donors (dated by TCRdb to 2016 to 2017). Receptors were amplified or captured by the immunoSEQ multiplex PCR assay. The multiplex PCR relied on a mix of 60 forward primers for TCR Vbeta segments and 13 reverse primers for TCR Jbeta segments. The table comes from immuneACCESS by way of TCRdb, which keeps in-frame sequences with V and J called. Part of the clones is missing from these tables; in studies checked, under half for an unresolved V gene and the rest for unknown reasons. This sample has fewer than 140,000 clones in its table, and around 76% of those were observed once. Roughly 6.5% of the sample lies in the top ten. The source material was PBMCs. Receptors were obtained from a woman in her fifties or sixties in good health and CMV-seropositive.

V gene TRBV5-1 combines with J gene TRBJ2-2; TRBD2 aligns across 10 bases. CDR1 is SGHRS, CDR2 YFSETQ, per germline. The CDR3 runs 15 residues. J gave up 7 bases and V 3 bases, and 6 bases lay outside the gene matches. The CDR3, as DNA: TGCGCCAGCAGCTACCTAGCGGGGGCGGACGGGGAGCTGTTTTTT. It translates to CASSYLAGADGELFF.

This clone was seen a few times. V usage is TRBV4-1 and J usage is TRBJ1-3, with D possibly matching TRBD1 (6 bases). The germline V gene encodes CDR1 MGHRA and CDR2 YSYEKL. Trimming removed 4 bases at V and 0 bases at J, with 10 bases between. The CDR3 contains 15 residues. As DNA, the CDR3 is TGCGCCAGCAGCCCCACAGGGAGCTCTGGAAACACCATATATTTT. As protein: CASSPTGSSGNTIYF.

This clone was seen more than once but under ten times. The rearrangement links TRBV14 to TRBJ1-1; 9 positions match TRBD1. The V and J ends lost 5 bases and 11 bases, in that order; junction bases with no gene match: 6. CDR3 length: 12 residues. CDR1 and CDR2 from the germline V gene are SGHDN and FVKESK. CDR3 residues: CASSTGGAEAFF. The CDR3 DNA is TGTGCCAGCAGCACAGGGGGCGCGGAGGCTTTCTTT.

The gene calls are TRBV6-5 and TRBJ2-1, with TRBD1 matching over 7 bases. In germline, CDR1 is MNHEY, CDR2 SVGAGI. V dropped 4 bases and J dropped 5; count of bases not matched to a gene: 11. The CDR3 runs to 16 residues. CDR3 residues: CASSSPDRDGHNEQFF. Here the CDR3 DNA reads TGTGCCAGCAGTTCCCCCGACAGGGACGGCCACAATGAGCAGTTCTTC.

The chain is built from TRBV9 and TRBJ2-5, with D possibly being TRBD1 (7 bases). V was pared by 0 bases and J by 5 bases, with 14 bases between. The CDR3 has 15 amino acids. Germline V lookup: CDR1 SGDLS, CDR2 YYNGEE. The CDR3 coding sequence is TGTGCCAGCAGCGTAGCTGGAGGGGGCGGGGAGACCCAGTACTTC. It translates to CASSVAGGGGETQYF.

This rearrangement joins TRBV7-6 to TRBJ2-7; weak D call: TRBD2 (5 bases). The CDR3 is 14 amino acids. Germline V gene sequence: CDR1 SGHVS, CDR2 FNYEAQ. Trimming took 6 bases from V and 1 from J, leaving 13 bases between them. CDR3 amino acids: CASSERVLSYEQYF. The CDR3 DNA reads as TGTGCCAGCAGTGAGAGGGTCCTATCCTACGAGCAGTACTTC.

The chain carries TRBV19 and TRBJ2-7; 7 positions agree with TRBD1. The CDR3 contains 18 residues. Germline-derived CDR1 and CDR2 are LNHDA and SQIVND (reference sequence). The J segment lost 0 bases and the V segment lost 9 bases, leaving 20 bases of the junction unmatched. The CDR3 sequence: CARAGGDSSTRSSYEQYF. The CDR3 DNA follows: TGTGCCAGAGCTGGTGGGGACAGTTCAACTCGAAGCTCCTACGAGCAGTACTTC.

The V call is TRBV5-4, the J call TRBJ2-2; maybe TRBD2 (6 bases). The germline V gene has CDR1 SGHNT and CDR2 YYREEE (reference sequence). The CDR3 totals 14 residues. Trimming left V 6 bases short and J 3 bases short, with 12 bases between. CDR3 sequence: CASNPGGYTGELFF. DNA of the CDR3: TGTGCCAGCAATCCCGGGGGTTACACCGGGGAGCTGTTTTTT.

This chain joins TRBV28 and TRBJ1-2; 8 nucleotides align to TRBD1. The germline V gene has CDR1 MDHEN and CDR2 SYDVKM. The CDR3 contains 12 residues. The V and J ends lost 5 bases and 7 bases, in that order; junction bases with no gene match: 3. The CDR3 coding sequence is TGTGCCAGCAGTGGACAGGGCCTTGGCTACACCTTC. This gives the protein CASSGQGLGYTF.

CDR3 nucleotides: TGTGCCAGCAGTTCAGCAGGGGGTGGGTATTCACCCCTCCACTTT. Translation: CASSSAGGGYSPLHF. The rearrangement uses TRBV28 and TRBJ1-6; 7 nucleotides agree with TRBD1. The V segment lost 4 bases and the J segment 8 bases; nucleotides outside the gene matches: 8. The CDR3 totals 15 residues. Germline CDR1 and CDR2: MDHEN and SYDVKM.

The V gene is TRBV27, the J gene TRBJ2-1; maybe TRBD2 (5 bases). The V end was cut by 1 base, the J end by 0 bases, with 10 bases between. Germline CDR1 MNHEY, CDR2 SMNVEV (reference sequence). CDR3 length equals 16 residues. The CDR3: CASSLLAGNSYNEQFF. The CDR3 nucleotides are TGTGCCAGCAGTTTATTGGCCGGGAACTCCTACAATGAGCAGTTCTTC.

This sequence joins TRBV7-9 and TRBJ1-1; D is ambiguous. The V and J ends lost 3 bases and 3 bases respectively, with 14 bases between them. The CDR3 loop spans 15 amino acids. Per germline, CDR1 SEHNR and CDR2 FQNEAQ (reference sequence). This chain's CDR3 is CASSFSRFRYTEAFF. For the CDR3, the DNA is TGTGCCAGCAGCTTTAGCCGGTTTCGATACACTGAAGCTTTCTTT.

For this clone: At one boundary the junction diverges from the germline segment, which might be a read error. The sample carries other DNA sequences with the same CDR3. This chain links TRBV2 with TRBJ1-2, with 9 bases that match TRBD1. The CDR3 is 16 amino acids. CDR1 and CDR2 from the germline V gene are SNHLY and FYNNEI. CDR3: CASSFQRDRDEYGYTF. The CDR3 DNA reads TGCGCCAGCAGTTTCCAGAGGGACAGGGATGAGTATGGCTACACCTTC.

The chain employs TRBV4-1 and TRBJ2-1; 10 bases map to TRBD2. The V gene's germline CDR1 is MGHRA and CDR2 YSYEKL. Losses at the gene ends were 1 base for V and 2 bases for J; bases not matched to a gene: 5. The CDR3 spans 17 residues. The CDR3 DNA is TGCGCCAGCAGCCAAGCCGCACTAGCGGGGCCCTACAATGAGCAGTTCTTC. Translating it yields CASSQAALAGPYNEQFF.

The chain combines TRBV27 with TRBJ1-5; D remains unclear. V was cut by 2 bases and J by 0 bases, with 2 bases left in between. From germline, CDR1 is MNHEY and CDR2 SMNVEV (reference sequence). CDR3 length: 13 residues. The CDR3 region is CASSLLSNQPQHF. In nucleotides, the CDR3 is TGTGCCAGCAGTTTACTTAGCAATCAGCCCCAGCATTTT.

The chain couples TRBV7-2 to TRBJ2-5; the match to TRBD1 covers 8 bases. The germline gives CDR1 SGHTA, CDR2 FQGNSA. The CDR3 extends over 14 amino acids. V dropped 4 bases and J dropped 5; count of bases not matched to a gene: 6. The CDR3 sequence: CASSSQDREETQYF. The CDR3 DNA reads TGTGCCAGCAGCTCCCAGGACAGGGAGGAGACCCAGTACTTC.

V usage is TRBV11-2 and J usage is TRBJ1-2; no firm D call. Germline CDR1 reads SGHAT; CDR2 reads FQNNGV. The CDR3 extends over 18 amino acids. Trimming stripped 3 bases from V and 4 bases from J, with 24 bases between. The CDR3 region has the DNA TGTGCCAGCAGCTTTTCCCCGCTAGAGCCGATGTCCTCCTATGGCTACACCTTC. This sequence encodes CASSFSPLEPMSSYGYTF.

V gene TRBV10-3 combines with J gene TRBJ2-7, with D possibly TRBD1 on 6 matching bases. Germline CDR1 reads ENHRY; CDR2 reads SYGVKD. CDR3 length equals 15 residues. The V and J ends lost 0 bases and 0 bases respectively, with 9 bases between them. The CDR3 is CAISESQGLSYEQYF. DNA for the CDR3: TGTGCCATCAGTGAGTCACAGGGCCTCTCCTACGAGCAGTACTTC.